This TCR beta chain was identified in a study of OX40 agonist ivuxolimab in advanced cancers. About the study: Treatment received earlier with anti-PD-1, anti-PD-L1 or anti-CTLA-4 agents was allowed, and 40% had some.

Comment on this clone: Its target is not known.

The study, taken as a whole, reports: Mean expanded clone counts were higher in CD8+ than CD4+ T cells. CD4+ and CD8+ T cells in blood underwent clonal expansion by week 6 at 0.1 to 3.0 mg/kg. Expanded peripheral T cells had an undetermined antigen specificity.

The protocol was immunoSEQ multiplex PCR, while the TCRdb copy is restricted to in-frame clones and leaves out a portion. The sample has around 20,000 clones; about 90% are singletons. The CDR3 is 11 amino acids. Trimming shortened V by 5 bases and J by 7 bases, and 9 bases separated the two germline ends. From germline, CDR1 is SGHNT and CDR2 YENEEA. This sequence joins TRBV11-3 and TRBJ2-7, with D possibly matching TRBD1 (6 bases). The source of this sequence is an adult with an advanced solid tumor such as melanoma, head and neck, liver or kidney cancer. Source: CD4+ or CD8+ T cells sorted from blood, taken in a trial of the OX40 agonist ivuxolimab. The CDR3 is CASSIGQEQYF. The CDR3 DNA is TGTGCCAGCAGCATAGGACAGGAGCAGTACTTC.